The 29 T cell receptor beta chains given below trace back to one sample, sequenced in a study of glioma-infiltrating T cells after dendritic cell vaccination (dated by TCRdb to 2016 to 2018). Library prep was done by the immunoSEQ multiplex PCR assay. The immuneACCESS repertoire file appears here via TCRdb, limited to in-frame rearrangements. These files lack a portion of the clones; in checked studies, under half of the deficit traces to unresolved V genes, and the cause of the others is not known. For this sample the table gives about 50,000 clones, of which 89% were detected only once. 5.3% of the sample belongs to the ten largest clones. According to the study, the label for this sample's time point signals: after dendritic cell vaccination, including at tumor progression/relapse. The source material was blood, sampled after dendritic cell vaccination. All receptors come from a human donor with glioblastoma.

The chain is built from TRBV2 and TRBJ2-2, with 7 bases lining up with TRBD1. Germline V gene data show CDR1 as SNHLY and CDR2 as FYNNEI. With V trimmed by 6 bases and J by 0 bases, 4 bases remained unmatched. This CDR3 is 15 amino acids long. The chain's CDR3 is CASRGQLTNTGELFF. For the CDR3, the DNA is TGTGCCAGCAGGGGACAGCTTACGAACACCGGGGAGCTGTTTTTT.

Of note for this clone: Germline and junction disagree at one end, which may indicate a read error. The genes are TRBV7-7 and TRBJ2-5; the D gene is possibly TRBD2 (6 bases). Germline V CDR1 and CDR2: SSHAT, FNYEAQ (reference sequence). This CDR3 comprises 15 residues. CDR3 sequence (DNA): TGTGCTAGCAGCTCGGGACTCCATCGCCAAGAGACCCAGTACTTC. Its protein product is CASSSGLHRQETQYF.

This chain joins TRBV20-1 and TRBJ2-7, with TRBD1 as a possible D gene (6 bases). V was trimmed by 5 bases and J by 10 bases, leaving 12 bases between them. This CDR3 has 10 residues. Germline V CDR1 and CDR2: DFQATT, SNEGSKA (reference sequence). CDR3 in amino acids: CSADRQVQYF. DNA of the CDR3: TGCAGTGCTGATAGACAGGTACAGTACTTC.

The chain recombines TRBV27 with TRBJ2-7; D is ambiguous. V lost 5 bases to trimming and J lost 2 bases, with 7 bases between them. The CDR3 has 12 amino acids. Germline V gives CDR1 MNHEY, CDR2 SMNVEV (reference sequence). Written as DNA, the CDR3 is TGTGCCAGCAGTCCCGTCCCCTACGAGCAGTACTTC. Protein sequence: CASSPVPYEQYF.

CDR3 in DNA: TGTGCCAGCAGTGGGATTAGAGGGGGCCATGGCACAGATACGCAGTATTTT. Amino acid sequence: CASSGIRGGHGTDTQYF. The V and J genes are TRBV6-1 and TRBJ2-3; 7 bases align to TRBD1. There are 17 residues in the CDR3. Germline V gene lookup returns CDR1 MNHNS and CDR2 SASEGT. The V segment lost 4 bases and the J segment 1 base; nucleotides outside the gene matches: 11.

The V call is TRBV5-1, the J call TRBJ2-3, with D unresolved. This CDR3 is built from 14 residues. V was trimmed by 4 bases and J by 4 bases, leaving 13 bases between them. From germline, CDR1 is SGHRS and CDR2 YFSETQ. CDR3 residues: CASSPGPLPDTQYF. The CDR3, as DNA: TGCGCCAGCAGCCCGGGTCCCTTACCAGATACGCAGTATTTT.

This clone was recorded only once. The chain employs TRBV9 and TRBJ2-1; 9 nucleotides align to TRBD2. This CDR3 contains 16 residues. Losses at the gene ends were 0 bases for V and 5 bases for J; bases not matched to a gene: 6. CDR1 is SGDLS, CDR2 YYNGEE, per germline. As DNA, the CDR3 is TGTGCCAGCAGCGTAGCTCTTAGCGGGAGAGACAATGAGCAGTTCTTC. Translated, it gives CASSVALSGRDNEQFF.

The chain joins TRBV29-1 to TRBJ2-5; D is unclear. CDR1 and CDR2 from the germline V gene are SQVTM and ANQGSEA. The ends were cut back, 7 bases at V and 2 bases at J, with 8 bases in the middle. The CDR3 loop spans 11 amino acids. The CDR3 region is CSAYRQETQYF. CDR3 in DNA: TGCAGCGCATACAGACAAGAGACCCAGTACTTC.

This rearrangement joins TRBV28 to TRBJ1-2; 8 bases match TRBD1. There are 18 residues in the CDR3. V dropped 3 bases and J dropped 7; count of bases not matched to a gene: 19. From germline, CDR1 is MDHEN and CDR2 SYDVKM. CDR3 bases: TGTGCCAGCAGTTTTGAGGTTGGCAGGGGGCGCGCAGTGAGTGGCTACACCTTC. This translates into CASSFEVGRGRAVSGYTF.

This clone appeared once. This chain links TRBV11-3 with TRBJ2-2, with 10 positions matching TRBD2. Germline CDR1 and CDR2: SGHNT and YENEEA. The ends lost 5 bases at V and 5 bases at J; junction bases unmatched: 5. The CDR3 sequence is 15 residues long. The chain's CDR3 is CASSLTSGQTGELFF. DNA for the CDR3: TGTGCCAGCAGCCTGACTAGCGGGCAGACCGGGGAGCTGTTTTTT.

The V gene is TRBV19, the J gene TRBJ2-1, with 8 bases lining up with TRBD2. The CDR3 runs 17 residues. V was clipped by 4 bases and J by 5 bases; unmatched bases: 13. Germline assignment: CDR1 LNHDA and CDR2 SQIVND (reference sequence). The CDR3: CASSKSLIAGPDNEQFF. The CDR3 coding sequence is TGTGCCAGTAGTAAATCACTTATAGCGGGACCGGACAATGAGCAGTTCTTC.

The chain couples TRBV10-3 to TRBJ1-6; D not certain. The CDR3 is 15 residues long. The V end lost 0 bases, the J end lost 7 bases, and 10 bases lay between the germline ends. Germline V gene sequence: CDR1 ENHRY, CDR2 SYGVKD. CDR3 DNA sequence: TGTGCCATCAGTGAGTCTTGGGCCGTAAATTCACCCCTCCACTTT. Translated, it gives CAISESWAVNSPLHF.

This clone was counted a few times. The V and J genes are TRBV20-1 and TRBJ2-7; 7 bases match TRBD2. Germline V gene data show CDR1 as DFQATT and CDR2 as SNEGSKA (reference sequence). The CDR3 runs 11 residues. The V gene end was trimmed by 6 bases and the J gene end by 2 bases; junction bases not matched to a gene: 1. CDR3 sequence: CSAGRAYEQYF. The CDR3 bases are TGCAGTGCGGGGAGGGCCTACGAGCAGTACTTC.

V and J are TRBV28 and TRBJ1-2; 11 bases map to TRBD1. The V gene's germline CDR1 is MDHEN and CDR2 SYDVKM. Losses at the gene ends were 6 bases for V and 6 bases for J; bases not matched to a gene: 15. The CDR3 runs to 17 residues. The CDR3 DNA is TGTGCCAGCAGAGAAACCTCTGGGACAGGGGGTAAGAATGGCTACACCTTC. This encodes CASRETSGTGGKNGYTF.

CDR3 residues: CASSLFAGGALGEAFF. In DNA form, the CDR3 reads TGTGCCAGCAGCTTATTTGCAGGGGGCGCTTTGGGTGAAGCTTTCTTT. This chain joins TRBV7-9 and TRBJ1-1; 8 bases fit TRBD1. The germline V gene has CDR1 SEHNR and CDR2 FQNEAQ (reference sequence). CDR3 length: 16 residues. Trimming removed 2 bases from V and 7 bases from J; junction bases left unmatched: 12.

This sequence joins TRBV5-1 and TRBJ2-1; D possibly corresponds to TRBD1 (6 bases). V was shortened by 7 bases and J by 5 bases, with 16 bases between the two germline ends. The CDR3 totals 14 residues. From germline, CDR1 is SGHRS and CDR2 YFSETQ. The CDR3 DNA reads as TGCGCCAGCGGGACCGGGACAACGAACAATGAGCAGTTCTTC. The encoded protein is CASGTGTTNNEQFF.

The chain uses TRBV28 and TRBJ2-1, with TRBD2 matching 10 bases. CDR1 is MDHEN, CDR2 SYDVKM, per germline. The CDR3 sequence is 19 residues long. Trimming at V came to 3 bases and at J to 0 bases, leaving 11 bases not matched to a gene. The CDR3 here is CASSFVGSSGSLSYNEQFF. The CDR3 DNA is TGTGCCAGCAGTTTCGTTGGATCTAGCGGGAGTCTCTCCTACAATGAGCAGTTCTTC.

This clone has only a few counts. This chain connects TRBV30 to TRBJ2-2; D gene unclear. V dropped 1 base and J dropped 4 bases, with 4 bases sitting between them. This CDR3 has 12 residues. The germline gives CDR1 GTSNPN, CDR2 SVGIG (reference sequence). The CDR3 protein is CAWSAGTGELFF. The CDR3 coding sequence is TGTGCCTGGAGTGCAGGCACCGGGGAGCTGTTTTTT.

The chain links TRBV6-1 to TRBJ2-7; 7 nucleotides line up with TRBD1. The V gene end was trimmed by 7 bases and the J gene end by 3 bases; junction bases not matched to a gene: 6. The CDR3 consists of 13 residues. Germline values: CDR1 MNHNS, CDR2 SASEGT. The CDR3 loop reads CASTLTGNYEQYF. The CDR3 bases are TGTGCCAGCACGTTGACAGGGAACTACGAGCAGTACTTC.

The CDR3 region has the DNA TGTGCCAGCAGTTTGGGACAGGCAATCAATCAGCCCCAGCATTTT. Its translation is CASSLGQAINQPQHF. V usage is TRBV28 and J usage is TRBJ1-5, with 8 bases identical to TRBD1. Trimming took 3 bases from V and 3 from J; bases not matched to a gene: 4. The length of the CDR3 is 15 residues. The V gene's germline CDR1 is MDHEN and CDR2 SYDVKM. The full variable domain, completed using reference TRBV28 and TRBJ1-5, is DVKVTQSSRYLVKRTGEKVFLECVQDMDHENMFWYRQDPGLGLRLIYFSYDVKMKEKGDIPEGYSVSREKKERFSLILESASTNQTSMYLCASSLGQAINQPQHFGDGTRLSIL.

This chain uses TRBV6-6 with TRBJ2-7, with D possibly being TRBD2 (6 bases). Trimming took off 8 bases at V and 3 bases at J, with 20 bases between the two ends. Germline V gene lookup returns CDR1 MNHNY and CDR2 SVGAGI (reference sequence). CDR3 length: 15 amino acids. The CDR3 DNA is TGTGCCAGCTTCGTGGGAGGCAGCACCATCTACGAGCAGTACTTC. It yields the protein CASFVGGSTIYEQYF.

The CDR3 DNA is TGTGCCAGTAATCCGGCAGCGGGTTTGAACACTGAAGCTTTCTTT. It encodes CASNPAAGLNTEAFF. The V call is TRBV19, the J call TRBJ1-1; D is ambiguous. Germline CDR1 and CDR2: LNHDA and SQIVND (reference sequence). CDR3 length equals 15 residues. V was shortened by 7 bases and J by 0 bases, with 15 bases between the two germline ends. Supplemented by reference TRBV19 and TRBJ1-1, the full variable domain reads DGGITQSPKYLFRKEGQNVTLSCEQNLNHDAMYWYRQDPGQGLRLIYYSQIVNDFQKGDIAEGYSVSREKKESFPLTVTSAQKNPTAFYLCASNPAAGLNTEAFFGQGTRLTVV.

The chain couples TRBV19 to TRBJ2-1, with 8 positions matching TRBD2. The CDR3 runs to 16 residues. From germline, CDR1 is LNHDA and CDR2 SQIVND (reference sequence). The junction had 11 bases not matched to a gene; V was cut back by 7 bases and J by 3 bases. This CDR3 is CASNDLFSGIYNEQFF. The CDR3 coding sequence is TGTGCCAGTAATGACTTATTTAGCGGGATCTACAATGAGCAGTTCTTC.

The chain has TRBV18 and TRBJ1-4; no reliable D call. Trimming cost V 1 base and J 4 bases, with 13 bases left between them. CDR1 is KGHSH and CDR2 is LQKENI in the germline V gene. This CDR3 region has 16 residues. CDR3 coding DNA: TGTGCCAGCTCACCACTACAGCAAACCCATAATGAAAAACTGTTTTTT. This gives the protein CASSPLQQTHNEKLFF.

In this sample, this clone turned up a few times. V usage is TRBV28 and J usage is TRBJ2-7; perhaps TRBD1 as D (6 bases). The V end was cut by 2 bases, the J end by 0 bases, with 14 bases between. Germline CDR1 and CDR2: MDHEN and SYDVKM. The CDR3 runs 16 residues. The CDR3 region has the DNA TGTGCCAGCAGTTTAAGGGGCAGGGGATTCTCCTACGAGCAGTACTTC. Its translation is CASSLRGRGFSYEQYF.

The chain combines TRBV15 with TRBJ2-4, with D maybe TRBD2 (6 bases). Trimming removed 1 base at V and 1 base at J, with 8 bases between. This CDR3 has 15 amino acids. Germline V gene sequence: CDR1 LNHNV, CDR2 YYDKDF (reference sequence). DNA for the CDR3: TGTGCCACCAGCAGAGGTGGGGGGGCCAAAAACATTCAGTACTTC. As protein: CATSRGGGAKNIQYF.

The chain uses TRBV5-1 and TRBJ1-2, with 10 bases matching TRBD1. This CDR3 comprises 15 residues. Germline values: CDR1 SGHRS, CDR2 YFSETQ. Unmatched junction bases numbered 11, after V lost 4 bases and J lost 8 bases. CDR3 bases: TGCGCCAGCAGCAGGGGGGACCGGGACAGGGGAGGCTACACCTTC. Protein: CASSRGDRDRGGYTF. The full variable domain, in which reference TRBV5-1 and TRBJ1-2 provide the parts outside the CDR3, is KAGVTQTPRYLIKTRGQQVTLSCSPISGHRSVSWYQQTPGQGLQFLFEYFSETQRNKGNFPGRFSGRQFSNSRSEMNVSTLELGDSALYLCASSRGDRDRGGYTFGSGTRLTVV.

This clone was detected a few times. V is TRBV10-3 and J is TRBJ1-1, with a weak D call TRBD1 (5 bases). V lost 3 bases and J lost 9, with 8 bases in between. The CDR3 is made up of 11 amino acids. Germline V gene data show CDR1 as ENHRY and CDR2 as SYGVKD. The CDR3 region has the DNA TGTGCCATCAGTGAAACAGGAAAAGCTTTCTTT. It is translated as CAISETGKAFF.

The chain employs TRBV7-6 and TRBJ2-3; 10 bases line up with TRBD2. The CDR3 covers 16 residues. V was clipped by 4 bases and J by 4 bases; unmatched bases: 8. Germline V gives CDR1 SGHVS, CDR2 FNYEAQ. DNA of the CDR3: TGTGCCAGCAGCTCAGCGACTAGCGGGCTCTCAGATACGCAGTATTTT. Encoded protein: CASSSATSGLSDTQYF.